A selection of T cell receptor beta chains follows, all from one sample in a study of cytomegalovirus exposure and HLA in healthy donors. Clones were read by immunoSEQ multiplex PCR, and TCRdb kept only the in-frame ones, dropping some. The table has more than 140,000 clones, about three fifths seen once. The source material was PBMCs. All receptors come from a woman aged 25 to 39 in good health and CMV-seropositive. Each CDR3 is given with its conserved first and last residue. The D gene is left open where the match is weak. Expanded clones are given a class, and other clones once, few, many or no size at all.

>-|TRBJ1-1|-|TRBV7-6
TGTGCCAGCAGCTTAGAGGTTGCGGGGAACACTGAAGCTTTCTTT
CASSLEVAGNTEAFF
>few|TRBJ1-2|-|TRBV6-6
TGTGCCAGCAGTTACTCGAGAGACGGGGGGTATGGCTACACCTTC
CASSYSRDGGYGYTF
>-|TRBJ2-5|-|TRBV9
TGTGCCAGCAGCGCCCCCTGGACCCAGTACTTC
CASSAPWTQYF
>-|TRBJ1-1|-|TRBV19
TGTGCCAGTAGGTTGAGCCCGAACACTGAAGCTTTCTTT
CASRLSPNTEAFF
>-|TRBJ2-7|-|TRBV30
TGTGCCTGGAGTGTACCGCCCCGGGGGATCCACGAGCAGTACTTC
CAWSVPPRGIHEQYF
>few|TRBJ1-6|-|TRBV28
TGTGCCAGCAATCCAGTGGGGGGGAATTCACCCCTCCACTTT
CASNPVGGNSPLHF
>-|TRBJ2-5|-|TRBV9
TGTGCCAGCAGCGCCGGGACTCCGAGGGCGGAGACCCAGTACTTC
CASSAGTPRAETQYF
>few|TRBJ1-1|-|TRBV6-5
TGTGCCAGCAGTTACCGGGACTCCATCCCTGAAGCTTTCTTT
CASSYRDSIPEAFF
>-|TRBJ1-5|-|TRBV6-5
TGTGCCAGCAGTTACTCGGCGGGGGCGAGCAATCAGCCCCAGCATTTT
CASSYSAGASNQPQHF
>-|TRBJ1-5|-|TRBV7-2
TGTGCCAGCAGCTTGGCCAGAAATAGCAATCAGCCCCAGCATTTT
CASSLARNSNQPQHF
>-|TRBJ1-4|TRBD1|TRBV5-1
TGCGCCAGCAGTCAACAGGGGACAGACGAAAAACTGTTTTTT
CASSQQGTDEKLFF
>-|TRBJ2-6|-|TRBV13
TGTGCCAGCAGCTCCAGACTCCTACAGGGAACTGGGGCCAACGTCCTGACTTTC
CASSSRLLQGTGANVLTF
>-|TRBJ1-5|TRBD1|TRBV28
TGTGCCAGCAGTTCGAATCGGGACAGGGGTGGCAATCAGCCCCAGCATTTT
CASSSNRDRGGNQPQHF